This entry features one TCR beta chain sequence. As yet, its antigen is unknown. Distinct nucleotide sequences in the sample also encode this CDR3. This specimen belongs to a study of shared clonotypes between healthy human individuals. The study's findings and limits: Exclusively blood specimens were collected; tissue repertoires likely differ.

The germline V gene has CDR1 SEHNR and CDR2 FQNEAQ (reference sequence). V was clipped by 3 bases and J by 1 base, with 22 bases between them. The CDR3 extends over 19 amino acids. The authors split each subset's genomic DNA evenly across several immunoSEQ plates. The method was immunoSEQ multiplex PCR; TCRdb's version includes in-frame clones alone and lacks a portion of them. In the table there are hundreds of thousands of clones, around 67% of which are singletons. The V and J genes are TRBV7-9 and TRBJ2-1, with D possibly TRBD1 on 6 matching bases. This sequence originates from a man aged 25 to 45 in good health. The sample consisted of memory CD4+ T cells sorted from blood. The subset is: CD45RA-negative fraction. Here the CDR3 reads CASSLEHRTGKGSYNEQFF. CDR3 sequence (DNA): TGTGCCAGCAGCTTGGAACACCGCACAGGGAAGGGGTCCTACAATGAGCAGTTCTTC.